The sequence of this T cell receptor (beta chain) was determined in a study of human T cells and chemical hapten exposure. The CDR3 is made up of 16 amino acids. Germline V CDR1 and CDR2: SGHVS, FQNEAQ. V shed 5 bases, J shed 2 bases, and the junction held 7 bases outside the gene matches. Original methodology: Between 23,224 and 690,600 TCRs appeared in each sample, and the median stood at around 92,000. TCRdb re-derived calls from the 5' RACE reads in MiXCR, one entry per CDR3 protein. The V and J calls shown here were made by TCRdb, not taken from the authors' results. The sample has under 150,000 distinct CDR3 sequences, approximately 20% seen once. Whole blood, unfractionated, served as the material for total RNA extraction.

The receptor was derived from a human donor in good health. The chain recombines TRBV7-8 with TRBJ2-3; 10 bases are a match to TRBD1. The chain's CDR3 is CASSRKTGGLTDTQYF. The CDR3 bases are TGTGCCAGCAGCCGAAAGACAGGGGGCCTCACAGATACGCAGTATTTT.